Below, 15 T cell receptor beta chains from the same sample are listed, as sequenced in a study of shared clonotypes between healthy human individuals. Naive CD8 cells, CD45RO-negative and positively selected for CCR7, excluded terminally differentiated effector memory CD45RA+ cells. Repertoires were generated with immunoSEQ multiplex PCR, while TCRdb's copy carries only in-frame clones and drops some. The data contain some 2,100,000 clones, under 95% of them seen just once; the ten biggest clones take up 1.5% to 2%. The sequenced material came from naive CD8+ T cells from PBMCs. The source is a young man in good health. Some clones in this sample may be carry-over from other donors' samples.

This clone showed up just once. The chain couples TRBV7-9 to TRBJ2-1, with D unresolved. Trimming took off 6 bases at V and 0 bases at J, with 15 bases between the two ends. The germline gives CDR1 SEHNR, CDR2 FQNEAQ (reference sequence). The CDR3 consists of 16 residues. CDR3 protein: CASSPPGTTSYNEQFF. DNA of the CDR3: TGTGCCAGCAGTCCGCCTGGCACTACCTCCTACAATGAGCAGTTCTTC.

The chain links TRBV13 to TRBJ2-7; D is perhaps TRBD1 (5 bases). From germline, CDR1 is PRHDT and CDR2 FYEKMQ (reference sequence). The CDR3 runs 14 residues. V shed 5 bases and J shed 1 base, with 12 bases lying between them. CDR3 loop: CASSSPDTSYEQYF. CDR3 sequence (DNA): TGTGCCAGCAGCAGCCCGGACACGTCCTACGAGCAGTACTTC.

This sequence joins TRBV29-1 and TRBJ2-1; 15 nucleotides align to TRBD2. Germline trimming cut 0 bases from V and 4 bases from J; bases unmatched to any gene: 19. This CDR3 region has 22 residues. Germline CDR1 is SQVTM and CDR2 is ANQGSEA. CDR3 protein: CSVEEIPGQGWTSGRGYNEQFF. The CDR3, as DNA: TGCAGCGTTGAAGAGATTCCGGGACAGGGGTGGACTAGCGGGAGGGGTTACAATGAGCAGTTCTTC.

Points on this clone: Other DNA variants within this sample encode the same CDR3. The chain carries TRBV28 and TRBJ2-7; TRBD1 aligns across 8 bases. The CDR3 is 13 residues long. V lost 3 bases, J lost 4 bases, and 2 bases stayed unmatched. Germline V gene data show CDR1 as MDHEN and CDR2 as SYDVKM. In DNA, the CDR3 is TGTGCCAGCAGTTTCCAGGGGGCTTACGAGCAGTACTTC. Translating it yields CASSFQGAYEQYF.

The chain joins TRBV12-5 to TRBJ2-1; D unresolved. The CDR3 extends over 14 amino acids. Germline CDR1 and CDR2: LGHNT and FRNRAP. V shed 2 bases and J shed 0 bases, with 5 bases lying between them. This CDR3 reads CASGLYSSYNEQFF. The CDR3 DNA follows: TGTGCTAGTGGTTTGTACAGCTCCTACAATGAGCAGTTCTTC.

The chain links TRBV28 to TRBJ2-2, with a possible D match to TRBD1 (6 bases). The germline V and J ends were trimmed by 1 base and 6 bases, with 12 bases remaining between them. The CDR3 extends over 15 amino acids. Germline CDR1 MDHEN, CDR2 SYDVKM. The CDR3 coding sequence is TGTGCCAGCAGTTTATCGCAGGGGCGGGCCGGGGAGCTGTTTTTT. Protein product: CASSLSQGRAGELFF.

This chain links TRBV27 with TRBJ2-4, with 8 nucleotides matching TRBD1. Germline trimming cut 11 bases from V and 8 bases from J; bases unmatched to any gene: 5. This CDR3 spans 11 amino acids. Germline V lookup: CDR1 MNHEY, CDR2 SMNVEV (reference sequence). The DNA of the CDR3 is TGTGCCGGGAAACAGGGGGACATTCAGTACTTC. Translated, it gives CAGKQGDIQYF.

The chain uses TRBV10-3 and TRBJ2-7; weak D call: TRBD1 (5 bases). V shed 0 bases and J shed 5 bases, with 14 bases lying between them. The length of the CDR3 is 15 residues. The V gene's germline CDR1 is ENHRY and CDR2 SYGVKD. CDR3 nucleotides: TGTGCCATCAGTGAGTCGTTAACAGGCCCGGACGAGCAGTACTTC. This translates into CAISESLTGPDEQYF.

V usage is TRBV15 and J usage is TRBJ1-1; 9 bases align to TRBD1. Trimming removed 4 bases from V and 2 bases from J; junction bases left unmatched: 8. CDR3 length: 16 residues. CDR1 and CDR2 (germline): LNHNV, YYDKDF (reference sequence). CDR3 coding DNA: TGTGCCACCAGCACCACGGGACAGGGTCGAAACACTGAAGCTTTCTTT. Translation: CATSTTGQGRNTEAFF.

The V call is TRBV27, the J call TRBJ2-5; no clear D. V was shortened by 0 bases and J by 5 bases, with 7 bases between the two germline ends. There are 13 residues in the CDR3. Germline values: CDR1 MNHEY, CDR2 SMNVEV (reference sequence). The DNA for the CDR3 is TGTGCCAGCAGTTTATCGCTCAGCGAGACCCAGTACTTC. Translation gives CASSLSLSETQYF.

The chain links TRBV19 to TRBJ1-1; TRBD1 is a possible D gene (5 bases). The V end lost 7 bases, the J end lost 4 bases, and 16 bases lay between the germline ends. There are 14 residues in the CDR3. The germline V gene has CDR1 LNHDA and CDR2 SQIVND (reference sequence). This chain's CDR3 is CASTYGPGFTEAFF. Written as DNA, the CDR3 is TGTGCCAGTACCTATGGGCCAGGGTTCACTGAAGCTTTCTTT.

The rearrangement links TRBV2 to TRBJ1-4; D is unresolved. CDR3 length: 13 residues. CDR1 is SNHLY and CDR2 is FYNNEI in the germline V gene. Trimming cost V 3 bases and J 12 bases, with 14 bases left between them. The CDR3 sequence: CASSEEQRNQLFF. CDR3 bases: TGTGCCAGCAGTGAGGAACAGCGGAATCAACTGTTTTTT.

This chain uses TRBV9 with TRBJ2-1, with 10 nucleotides matching TRBD2. The CDR3 covers 19 residues. The junction had 12 bases not matched to a gene; V was cut back by 3 bases and J by 0 bases. The germline V gene encodes CDR1 SGDLS and CDR2 YYNGEE. CDR3 protein: CASSALAGTSANSYNEQFF. The CDR3 bases are TGTGCCAGCAGCGCCTTGGCGGGGACTAGCGCGAACTCCTACAATGAGCAGTTCTTC.

This clone was seen once. The V gene is TRBV5-1, the J gene TRBJ2-7; 9 nucleotides match TRBD1. The CDR3 consists of 16 residues. The germline gives CDR1 SGHRS, CDR2 YFSETQ. V shed 4 bases, J shed 3 bases, and the junction held 11 bases outside the gene matches. The CDR3 DNA reads TGCGCCAGCAGCGCCAACCCGGGACAGGGACTCTACGAGCAGTACTTC. Amino acid sequence: CASSANPGQGLYEQYF.

The V and J genes are TRBV7-9 and TRBJ2-1; D unresolved. The CDR3 contains 14 residues. Germline V gene sequence: CDR1 SEHNR, CDR2 FQNEAQ (reference sequence). Trimming stripped 5 bases from V and 6 bases from J, with 14 bases between. The CDR3 DNA reads TGTGCCAGCAGCCCAAGAGTGGCAGCCAATGAGCAGTTCTTC. Its translation is CASSPRVAANEQFF.